The TCR beta chain described here comes from a study of CD8+ T cells in alopecia areata. Study as a whole: Tofacitinib continued for 6 to 18 months and was then withheld for 6 months. Findings and caveats of the study: Normal scalp had lower clonality than lesional scalp, with alopecia totalis/universalis lesions showing this most strongly. Scalp specimens additionally yield sequences from normal skin's resident alphabeta T cells.

Reverse transcription of extracted RNA yielded cDNA, which provided the sequencing template. TCRdb keeps only in-frame clones here, not all; method: immunoSEQ multiplex PCR. The table records some 150,000 clones, about 60% of them present only once. Collection of lesional scalp punch biopsies and peripheral blood was performed in alopecia areata patients. From germline, CDR1 is SGHRS and CDR2 YFSETQ. The CDR3 spans 16 residues. V lost 0 bases, J lost 10 bases, and 17 bases lay in between. With respect to this clone: Its antigen is as yet unknown.

The material sequenced was CD4+ T cells sorted from blood, taken at week 0. The TCR was taken from a human donor with alopecia areata. This chain joins TRBV5-1 and TRBJ1-6, with D possibly being TRBD1 (6 bases). This chain's CDR3 is CASSLAGGAQQSPLHF. CDR3 in DNA: TGCGCCAGCAGCTTGGCCGGGGGGGCCCAGCAATCACCCCTCCACTTT.